This record covers a single T cell receptor beta chain. This CDR3 spans 14 amino acids. CDR1 SEHNR and CDR2 FQNEAQ come from the germline V gene (reference sequence). V gave up 5 bases and J gave up 4 bases, with 14 bases separating them. The entry originates in a study of PD-1 blockade in classical Hodgkin lymphoma. Sample time point: cycle 4 day 1 (C4D1), after less than 7 weeks of nivolumab. All patients experienced relapse after autologous stem cell transplantation, and brentuximab vedotin exposure was variable. Profiled with immunoSEQ multiplex PCR; TCRdb holds only in-frame clones, not every one. Here the sample spans about 89,000 clones, about nine tenths being singletons.

This TCR came from a human donor with classical Hodgkin lymphoma. Material: peripheral blood mononuclear cells (PBMCs), obtained before the fourth cycle of nivolumab. This chain uses TRBV7-9 with TRBJ1-1; tentatively, D is TRBD1 (6 bases). CDR3 DNA sequence: TGTGCCAGCAGCCCTACAGGGAAGGGCACTGAAGCTTTCTTT. Translating it yields CASSPTGKGTEAFF.